Each of the 28 T cell receptor beta chains below was sequenced from the same sample in a study of blood T cell repertoires in COVID-19. Some clones are missing from TCRdb's copy, which holds only in-frame ones; the method was immunoSEQ multiplex PCR. The sample contains some 190,000 clones, around 80% of which appear only once. The sequenced sample was peripheral blood. These TCRs come from a man aged 60-69 years with acute or convalescent COVID-19.

This rearrangement joins TRBV6-2 or TRBV6-3 to TRBJ2-7, with 8 nucleotides matching TRBD2. CDR3 length: 20 amino acids. V trimming: 6 bases; J trimming: 0 bases; junction bases outside the gene matches: 22. Germline-derived CDR1 and CDR2 are MNHEY and SVGEGT. This CDR3 is CASSRNLAGLFATISYEQYF. The CDR3 bases are TGTGCCAGCAGCCGAAATTTAGCGGGGTTATTTGCGACGATCTCCTACGAGCAGTACTTC.

A few counts support this clone. The chain is built from TRBV4-3 and TRBJ1-4, with D possibly matching TRBD1 (6 bases). This CDR3 is built from 18 residues. V gave up 0 bases and J gave up 0 bases, with 14 bases separating them. The germline V gene has CDR1 LGHNA and CDR2 YSLEER. The CDR3 loop reads CASSQDSLDSPTNEKLFF. The CDR3 DNA reads as TGCGCCAGCAGCCAAGATTCCCTGGACAGCCCAACTAATGAAAAACTGTTTTTT.

The V call is TRBV7-2, the J call TRBJ1-5; unclear D gene. V was clipped by 1 base and J by 6 bases, with 10 bases between them. The CDR3 has 14 amino acids. Germline V gene lookup returns CDR1 SGHTA and CDR2 FQGNSA. The CDR3 spells CASSLGGPVQPQHF. The CDR3 DNA follows: TGTGCCAGCAGCTTAGGCGGGCCAGTTCAGCCCCAGCATTTT.

This clone was observed a few times. Other DNA sequences within the sample encode an identical CDR3. The chain is built from TRBV2 and TRBJ1-5; TRBD1 matches at 8 bases. Trimming removed 1 base from V and 6 bases from J; junction bases left unmatched: 5. The CDR3 has 15 amino acids. Germline lookup yields CDR1 SNHLY and CDR2 FYNNEI. The CDR3 reads CASSEGTGGFQPQHF. In nucleotides, the CDR3 is TGTGCCAGCAGTGAAGGTACAGGGGGATTTCAGCCCCAGCATTTT.

This chain uses TRBV19 with TRBJ1-6; D remains ambiguous. V lost 0 bases, J lost 15 bases, and 15 bases lay in between. Germline V gene lookup returns CDR1 LNHDA and CDR2 SQIVND (reference sequence). This CDR3 spans 14 amino acids. This chain's CDR3 is CASSIEDRRVRLHF. Here the CDR3 DNA reads TGTGCCAGTAGTATAGAGGATCGGAGGGTTCGCCTCCACTTT.

The chain couples TRBV2 to TRBJ2-7; 9 bases fit TRBD1. The CDR3 consists of 15 residues. The germline V gene has CDR1 SNHLY and CDR2 FYNNEI. With V trimmed by 6 bases and J by 3 bases, 9 bases remained unmatched. The CDR3 spells CASREQGALNYEQYF. The CDR3 DNA reads TGTGCCAGCAGGGAACAGGGGGCGCTGAACTACGAGCAGTACTTC.

This chain joins TRBV7-6 and TRBJ2-7; the match to TRBD2 covers 8 bases. Looked up from germline, CDR1 is SGHVS and CDR2 is FNYEAQ. Trimming at V came to 1 base and at J to 4 bases, leaving 6 bases not matched to a gene. The CDR3 contains 15 residues. The CDR3 bases are TGTGCCAGCAGCTTAGAGACTAGCGTTAGGTACGAGCAGTACTTC. Protein product: CASSLETSVRYEQYF.

The chain is built from TRBV6-2 or TRBV6-3 and TRBJ2-1; 10 bases match TRBD2. Germline trimming cut 6 bases from V and 2 bases from J; bases unmatched to any gene: 4. The CDR3 consists of 15 residues. Germline-derived CDR1 and CDR2 are MNHEY and SVGEGT. The CDR3: CASSQAGGTYNEQFF. As DNA, the CDR3 is TGTGCCAGCAGCCAAGCGGGGGGGACCTACAATGAGCAGTTCTTC.

V usage is TRBV19 and J usage is TRBJ1-2; the match to TRBD1 covers 9 bases. Germline V gene lookup returns CDR1 LNHDA and CDR2 SQIVND (reference sequence). The V segment lost 4 bases and the J segment 6 bases; nucleotides outside the gene matches: 3. This CDR3 is built from 13 residues. Written as DNA, the CDR3 is TGTGCCAGTAGTACCCGACAGGGGGATGGCTACACCTTC. Residues: CASSTRQGDGYTF.

The rearrangement links TRBV25-1 to TRBJ1-2; TRBD1 might be the D (5 bases). This CDR3 is 15 amino acids long. CDR1 and CDR2 from the germline V gene are MGHDK and SYGVNS. V was cut by 0 bases and J by 4 bases, with 12 bases left in between. This chain's CDR3 is CASSEYGGTSYGYTF. The CDR3 region has the DNA TGTGCCAGCAGTGAATATGGAGGGACCTCCTATGGCTACACCTTC.

About this clone: The sample holds other DNA sequences that translate to the same CDR3. The J gene is TRBJ2-6, the V gene TRBV5-1; D remains ambiguous. V was pared by 0 bases and J by 1 base, with 5 bases between. Germline CDR1 and CDR2: SGHRS and YFSETQ. This CDR3 spans 15 amino acids. CDR3 DNA sequence: TGCGCCAGCAGCTTGGCCAATTCTGGGGCCAACGTCCTGACTTTC. Its translation: CASSLANSGANVLTF.

The V call is TRBV30, the J call TRBJ2-1; perhaps TRBD2 as D (6 bases). Germline assignment: CDR1 GTSNPN and CDR2 SVGIG (reference sequence). The CDR3 consists of 16 residues. Trimming left V 1 base short and J 0 bases short, with 13 bases between. The CDR3 reads CAWSALAPVSYNEQFF. The CDR3 DNA reads TGTGCCTGGAGTGCTCTAGCGCCGGTCTCCTACAATGAGCAGTTCTTC.

The V and J genes are TRBV24-1 and TRBJ2-2, with unresolved D. V lost 3 bases and J 7 bases, leaving 14 bases between the germline ends. The CDR3 is 15 residues long. CDR1 KGHDR and CDR2 SFDVKD come from the germline V gene. For the CDR3, the DNA is TGTGCCACCAGTGATGGAGCAGCCCCAAACGGGGAGCTGTTTTTT. Translation gives CATSDGAAPNGELFF.

This chain links TRBV19 with TRBJ2-7, with 9 bases aligning to TRBD1. Germline trimming cut 10 bases from V and 0 bases from J; bases unmatched to any gene: 7. CDR1 is LNHDA, CDR2 SQIVND, per germline (reference sequence). The CDR3 runs to 14 residues. In nucleotides, the CDR3 is TGTGCCACCGGGACAGGGCCCCGCTCCTACGAGCAGTACTTC. Translating it yields CATGTGPRSYEQYF.

The chain has TRBV7-9 and TRBJ2-6, with TRBD2 matching 7 bases. CDR1 is SEHNR, CDR2 FQNEAQ, per germline (reference sequence). V gave up 6 bases and J gave up 0 bases; unmatched junction bases: 14. The CDR3 is 19 residues long. The CDR3 nucleotides read TGTGCCAGCAGTTCTTGGGGAGGGACCAAGAGCTCTGGGGCCAACGTCCTGACTTTC. It encodes CASSSWGGTKSSGANVLTF.

The V and J genes are TRBV30 and TRBJ1-2, with D perhaps TRBD1 (5 bases). CDR1 is GTSNPN and CDR2 is SVGIG in the germline V gene (reference sequence). The length of the CDR3 is 13 residues. V dropped 1 base and J dropped 5 bases, with 11 bases sitting between them. CDR3 nucleotide sequence: TGTGCCTGGAGTGAGCAGCCAGGGTATGGCTACACCTTC. Translation gives CAWSEQPGYGYTF.

This chain connects TRBV19 to TRBJ1-2, with 9 nucleotides matching TRBD1. The CDR3 has 14 residues. CDR1 and CDR2 (germline): LNHDA, SQIVND (reference sequence). The ends lost 5 bases at V and 4 bases at J; junction bases unmatched: 5. The CDR3, as DNA: TGTGCCAGTAGTGGGACAGGGACCATCTATGGCTACACCTTC. As protein: CASSGTGTIYGYTF.

The chain links TRBV24-1 to TRBJ2-5; tentative D call: TRBD1 (6 bases). There are 16 residues in the CDR3. CDR1 is KGHDR, CDR2 SFDVKD, per germline. V lost 1 base and J lost 4, with 15 bases in between. CDR3 region: CATSDFLDGGGETQYF. The CDR3 DNA follows: TGTGCCACCAGTGATTTTCTTGATGGGGGCGGAGAGACCCAGTACTTC.

The chain employs TRBV29-1 and TRBJ1-2; the D gene is possibly TRBD1 (5 bases). The CDR3 runs 13 residues. Germline assignment: CDR1 SQVTM and CDR2 ANQGSEA. V lost 0 bases and J lost 7, with 12 bases in between. DNA of the CDR3: TGCAGCGTTGAAGATCTCTGGACAATTGGCTACACCTTC. Translated: CSVEDLWTIGYTF.

The V call is TRBV2, the J call TRBJ2-7, with D tentatively TRBD1 (7 bases). Trimming took off 1 base at V and 3 bases at J, with 19 bases between the two ends. Per germline, CDR1 SNHLY and CDR2 FYNNEI. CDR3 length: 17 amino acids. The CDR3 coding sequence is TGTGCCAGCAGTGAAGGTCCCCAGGAGGGGGCGGGCTACGAGCAGTACTTC. It translates to CASSEGPQEGAGYEQYF.

This clone was seen just once. The chain uses TRBV4-1 and TRBJ1-2, with TRBD1 as a possible D gene (5 bases). The CDR3 covers 11 residues. The V end lost 5 bases, the J end lost 7 bases, and 8 bases lay between the germline ends. The germline CDR1 and CDR2 sequences are MGHRA and YSYEKL. Here the CDR3 DNA reads TGCGCCAGCAGCGGGAGGGGTGGCTACACCTTC. This codes for CASSGRGGYTF.

This chain joins TRBV29-1 and TRBJ1-2; D remains ambiguous. Trimming took off 1 base at V and 6 bases at J, with 6 bases between the two ends. CDR1 and CDR2 (germline): SQVTM, ANQGSEA. This CDR3 comprises 11 residues. The CDR3 sequence is CSVEGGHGYTF. The CDR3 coding sequence is TGCAGCGTTGAAGGAGGCCATGGCTACACCTTC. The variable domain in full, completed from reference TRBV29-1 and TRBJ1-2, reads SAVISQKPSRDICQRGTSLTIQCQVDSQVTMMFWYRQQPGQSLTLIATANQGSEATYESGFVIDKFPISRPNLTFSTLTVSNMSPEDSSIYLCSVEGGHGYTFGSGTRLTVV.

The chain joins TRBV27 to TRBJ1-1, with a tentative D call TRBD1 (6 bases). The length of the CDR3 is 13 residues. Germline CDR1 MNHEY, CDR2 SMNVEV (reference sequence). The V end was cut by 7 bases, the J end by 1 base, with 10 bases between. Here the CDR3 reads CASTQQGNTEAFF. The CDR3 nucleotides read TGTGCCAGCACCCAACAGGGGAACACTGAAGCTTTCTTT.

This chain connects TRBV7-8 to TRBJ1-5, with D possibly matching TRBD1 (6 bases). V was trimmed by 6 bases and J by 4 bases, leaving 19 bases between them. The length of the CDR3 is 16 residues. Germline assignment: CDR1 SGHVS and CDR2 FQNEAQ. The CDR3 DNA reads TGTGCCAGCAGTAAGGAAGGGGGTTTGACAAATCAGCCCCAGCATTTT. Encoded protein: CASSKEGGLTNQPQHF. The whole variable domain, remainder taken from reference TRBV7-8 and TRBJ1-5, is GAGVSQSPRYKVAKRGQDVALRCDPISGHVSLFWYQQALGQGPEFLTYFQNEAQLDKSGLPSDRFFAERPEGSVSTLKIQRTQQEDSAVYLCASSKEGGLTNQPQHFGDGTRLSIL.

The chain joins TRBV4-3 to TRBJ2-1, with 8 positions matching TRBD1. Germline V gene sequence: CDR1 LGHNA, CDR2 YSLEER. V was pared by 1 base and J by 6 bases, with 20 bases of the junction left unmatched. The CDR3 length is 20 residues. CDR3 DNA: TGCGCCAGCAGCCAAGGGGCGTCGACAGGGGAGCACTTCCCCCGCAATGAGCAGTTCTTC. Residues: CASSQGASTGEHFPRNEQFF.

As concerns this clone: Compared with germline, one end of the junction differs, possibly owing to a read error. The rearrangement joins TRBV11-2 to TRBJ2-1; no clear D gene. This CDR3 spans 14 amino acids. CDR1 is SGHAT, CDR2 FQNNGV, per germline. The chain's CDR3 is CASSLGSDYNEQFF. The CDR3 DNA reads TGTGCCAGCAGTTTAGGGTCAGACTACAATGAGCAGTTCTTC.

The chain has TRBV28 and TRBJ2-7, with 7 bases aligning to TRBD1. The CDR3 contains 16 residues. J lost 0 bases, V lost 2 bases, and 7 bases had no gene match. Germline V gene sequence: CDR1 MDHEN, CDR2 SYDVKM. DNA of the CDR3: TGTGCCAGCAGTTTAACCTGGGACAGATCCTCCTACGAGCAGTACTTC. Protein product: CASSLTWDRSSYEQYF.

The chain links TRBV4-3 to TRBJ1-2; 7 bases are shared with TRBD1. Germline CDR1 reads LGHNA; CDR2 reads YSLEER. The V segment lost 1 base and the J segment 1 base; nucleotides outside the gene matches: 18. CDR3 length equals 20 residues. The CDR3 DNA follows: TGCGCCAGCAGCCAAGGCTCCTCAGGGGGGCGGTCTCCCTTTAACTATGGCTACACCTTC. It yields the protein CASSQGSSGGRSPFNYGYTF.